Reported below is one TCR beta chain. Its antigen specificity is not known. Per-nucleotide qualities are absent, and no much larger clonotype sits a single base away. The CDR3 covers 15 residues, taking in both the cysteine and the phenylalanine. CDR3 DNA only is kept here, 45 bases in frame from base 1. V is cut back by 5 bases and J by 4 bases, with 3 bases in the junction unmatched. CDR1 is given as SGHNT and CDR2 as YENEEA, both from the germline V gene. This sample is part of a study of Tregs in tolerant kidney transplant recipients (dated by TCRdb to about 2019). Some background on the complete study: TCRbeta sequencing was used in the study to identify donor-specific regulatory T cells before combined kidney and bone marrow transplantation, and the identified cells were then tracked after transplant. Study-wide findings and limitations: The most biologically relevant and donor-specific TCRbeta repertoire appeared to be identified by expanding Tregs with activated donor B cells. PCR primers changed over time for some patients, so nucleotide-level comparison across those patients' samples was not possible. The study was constrained by small patient numbers, and validation of the findings is required in larger populations and under other immunosuppression protocols. Donor-specific Treg expansion exceeded global Treg expansion in tolerant patients, suggesting antigen-driven rather than nonspecific expansion. Biological reproducibility was not examined directly, but technical replication error appeared to be minimal.

For TCRbeta CDR3 sequencing, genomic DNA from the sorted cells was extracted using the QIAGEN DNeasy Blood and Tissue Kit. High-throughput TCRbeta CDR3 sequencing, which included PCR amplification with bias correction and internal controls, was done commercially through immunoSEQ. As for how the authors treated the data: Unique productive TCRbeta sequences were defined by CDR3 nucleotide sequence where primers matched, and otherwise by CDR3 amino acid sequence together with Vbeta and Jbeta genes. To correct for sorting error, sequences found in more than one sorted population at a frequency ratio of 2:1 or less were discarded, and the remaining shared sequences were assigned to the population with the higher frequency. Sequences were defined as donor-reactive when expanded at least 5-fold in CFSE-low cells versus unstimulated cells and present at a frequency of at least 0.01% in CFSE-low cells. Jensen-Shannon divergence, calculated on the top 100 TCRbeta sequences ranked by frequency, was used to quantify repertoire divergence. When a sample had multiple sequencing runs, each run was corrected for sorting error separately and the runs were then pooled. TCRdb holds this immuneACCESS table with in-frame rearrangements only. Some clones are missing; in checked studies, unresolved V genes explain under half, and the rest has no known cause. D and trimming were read from the DNA, whereas the V and J calls and clone size are those reported in that table. The sample data list roughly 54,000 clones, and about 92% of these were observed just once. Less than 20% of the sample lies in the top ten.

The transplants used related donors with nonmyeloablative bone marrow transplantation, and mixed chimerism in the human trials was transient. Unstimulated Tregs (CD4+CD25+CD127-), CD4+ non-Tregs (CD4+CD25-), CD4 and CD8 cells were FACS-sorted from thawed PBMCs. The patients were a few recipients of combined kidney and bone marrow transplants from the ITN036ST trial, and samples were available only for these trial subjects. Healthy control blood was processed by Ficoll density gradient to PBMCs and cryopreserved; patient PBMCs were collected before and after transplant. Source: CD8+ T cells from blood (PBMCs), taken 12 months after the transplant. This TCR was sampled from a human patient who received a combined kidney and bone marrow transplant. A transplant means some T cells may be of graft donor rather than patient origin. The sequence joins TRBV11-3 to TRBJ2-1; 12 central bases correspond to TRBD2. The bases are TGTGCCAGCAGCGAAACTAGCGGGGGGTACAATGAGCAGTTCTTC. Its protein product is CASSETSGGYNEQFF.